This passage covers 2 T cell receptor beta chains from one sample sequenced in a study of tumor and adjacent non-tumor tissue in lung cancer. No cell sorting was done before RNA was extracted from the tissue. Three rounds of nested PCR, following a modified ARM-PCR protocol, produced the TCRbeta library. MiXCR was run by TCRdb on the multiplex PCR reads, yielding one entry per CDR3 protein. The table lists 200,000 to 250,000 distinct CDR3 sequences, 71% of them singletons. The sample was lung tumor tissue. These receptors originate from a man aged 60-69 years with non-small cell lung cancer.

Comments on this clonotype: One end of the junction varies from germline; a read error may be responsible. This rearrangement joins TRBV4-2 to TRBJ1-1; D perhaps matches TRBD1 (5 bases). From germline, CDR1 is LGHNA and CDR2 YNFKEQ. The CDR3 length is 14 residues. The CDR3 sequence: CVSSQGWTSGKAFF. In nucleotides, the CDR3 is TGTGTCAGCAGCCAAGGTTGGACAAGCGGTAAAGCTTTCTTT.

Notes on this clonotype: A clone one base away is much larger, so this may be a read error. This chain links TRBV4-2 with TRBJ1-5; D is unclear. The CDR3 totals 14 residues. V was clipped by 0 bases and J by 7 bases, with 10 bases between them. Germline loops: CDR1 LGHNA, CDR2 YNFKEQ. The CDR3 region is CASSQEAGVQPQHF. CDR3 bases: TGTGCCAGCAGCCAAGAGGCAGGTGTACAGCCCCAGCATTTT.